Listed below are T cell receptor beta chains from one sample, sequenced in a study of blood T cell repertoires in COVID-19. Generated by immunoSEQ multiplex PCR, the TCRdb table keeps only in-frame clones and is missing some. The profile shows some 190,000 clones, roughly 90% of them singletons. Source material: peripheral blood. These receptors were obtained from a man between 18 and 35 years old with active or convalescent COVID-19. CDR3s include the opening cysteine and the closing phenylalanine or tryptophan. D genes are given only for firm matches. Part of the rows lack a size; the others show once, few, many or a class for expanded clones.

v_call	j_call	d_call	clone_size	cdr3_aa	cdr3_nt
TRBV2	TRBJ1-3	TRBD1	.	CASSLRTGQDTIYF	TGTGCCAGCAGTCTCAGGACAGGGCAGGACACCATATATTTT
TRBV7-9	TRBJ1-1	.	.	CASSQVLRGGTEAFF	TGTGCCAGCAGCCAAGTGCTCAGGGGTGGGACTGAAGCTTTCTTT
TRBV4-2	TRBJ2-1	TRBD2	.	CASSHLLAEAGNEQFF	TGTGCCAGCAGCCATTTACTAGCGGAGGCGGGGAATGAGCAGTTCTTC
TRBV9	TRBJ1-1	.	.	CASSVGVKTDTEAFF	TGTGCCAGCAGCGTAGGGGTAAAGACAGACACTGAAGCTTTCTTT
TRBV5-1	TRBJ1-1	TRBD1	once	CASSQQGAEAFF	TGCGCCAGCAGCCAACAGGGGGCTGAAGCTTTCTTT
TRBV18	TRBJ1-3	TRBD1	.	CASSSDRAPGNTIYF	TGTGCCAGCTCATCGGACAGGGCCCCTGGAAACACCATATATTTT
TRBV7-4	TRBJ2-7	TRBD2	.	CASSLGLAGVDEQYF	TGTGCCAGCAGCTTAGGGCTAGCGGGAGTGGACGAGCAGTACTTC
TRBV5-5	TRBJ2-5	.	once	CASSLVGGAETQYF	TGTGCCAGCAGCTTGGTTGGAGGGGCTGAGACCCAGTACTTC
TRBV5-8	TRBJ1-4	TRBD1	once	CASSQGQGLNEKLFF	TGTGCCAGCAGCCAGGGACAGGGCCTAAATGAAAAACTGTTTTTT
TRBV27	TRBJ2-1	TRBD2	.	CASSSGTSGSNEQFF	TGTGCCAGCAGTTCCGGGACTAGCGGGAGCAATGAGCAGTTCTTC
TRBV7-9	TRBJ2-3	TRBD1	.	CASSLPSDRGRADTQYF	TGTGCCAGCAGCTTACCATCGGACAGGGGGCGCGCAGATACGCAGTATTTT
TRBV25-1	TRBJ2-1	TRBD2	.	CASSDPTSEGNEQFF	TGTGCCAGCAGTGACCCGACTAGCGAAGGCAATGAGCAGTTCTTC
TRBV19	TRBJ2-2	.	few	CASSSAGELFF	TGTGCCAGTAGTTCCGCCGGGGAGCTGTTTTTT
TRBV5-1	TRBJ2-3	TRBD2	few	CASSLEAGGLITDTQYF	TGCGCCAGCAGCTTGGAAGCGGGGGGGCTTATCACAGATACGCAGTATTTT
TRBV7-2	TRBJ1-2	TRBD1	.	CASSVRGQGYGYTF	TGTGCCAGCAGCGTCCGGGGACAGGGATATGGCTACACCTTC
TRBV18	TRBJ2-1	TRBD2	.	CASSPTRGSGDNEQFF	TGTGCCAGCTCACCCACACGGGGTAGCGGGGACAATGAGCAGTTCTTC
TRBV2	TRBJ2-2	TRBD2	.	CASSAKRGENTGELFF	TGTGCCAGCAGTGCGAAGCGGGGGGAGAACACCGGGGAGCTGTTTTTT
TRBV19	TRBJ2-1	TRBD2	.	CASSILSSGRFGNEQFF	TGTGCCAGTAGTATTTTGTCTAGCGGGAGGTTCGGCAATGAGCAGTTCTTC
TRBV5-1	TRBJ1-3	TRBD1	.	CASSPDRAGSGNTIYF	TGCGCCAGCAGCCCGGACAGGGCCGGCTCTGGAAACACCATATATTTT
TRBV10-3	TRBJ1-1	.	.	CATTPGGNTEAFF	TGTGCCACGACCCCCGGGGGGAACACTGAAGCTTTCTTT
TRBV2	TRBJ2-7	TRBD1	.	CASSRDSLYEQYF	TGTGCCAGCAGCAGGGACAGCCTTTACGAGCAGTACTTC
TRBV30	TRBJ1-2	TRBD1	.	CAWRTGGENGYTF	TGTGCCTGGCGGACAGGGGGCGAGAATGGCTACACCTTC
TRBV5-1	TRBJ2-2	TRBD2	once	CASSLLAGANTGELFF	TGCGCCAGCAGCTTACTAGCGGGTGCGAACACCGGGGAGCTGTTTTTT
TRBV6-5	TRBJ1-1	.	few	CASSQTGGRGTEAFF	TGTGCCAGCTCCCAAACGGGGGGGCGCGGCACTGAAGCTTTCTTT
TRBV5-1	TRBJ1-4	.	.	CASSLDPATNEKLFF	TGCGCCAGCAGCTTGGATCCAGCAACTAATGAAAAACTGTTTTTT
TRBV4-1	TRBJ2-7	TRBD2	.	CASSQDRSSGRPYEQYF	TGCGCCAGCAGCCAAGATCGGTCTAGCGGGAGACCCTACGAGCAGTACTTC
TRBV19	TRBJ2-3	TRBD1	.	CASSLTPGTGGYTQYF	TGTGCCAGTAGTCTAACCCCCGGGACAGGAGGATATACGCAGTATTTT
TRBV10-3	TRBJ1-1	.	.	CAISEGQTNTEAFF	TGTGCCATCAGTGAGGGACAGACGAACACTGAAGCTTTCTTT
TRBV11-2	TRBJ2-7	TRBD1	.	CASEFNRGNSYEQYF	TGTGCCAGTGAATTTAACAGGGGGAACAGCTACGAGCAGTACTTC
TRBV7-2	TRBJ1-2	TRBD1	.	CASSLGQGAGGYTF	TGTGCCAGCAGCTTGGGACAGGGGGCGGGTGGCTACACCTTC
TRBV15	TRBJ1-1	.	few	CATSRGGLTEAFF	TGTGCCACCAGCAGAGGAGGGCTAACTGAAGCTTTCTTT
TRBV11-2	TRBJ2-3	.	once	CASSFTGSSTDTQYF	TGTGCCAGCAGCTTTACAGGGTCCTCCACAGATACGCAGTATTTT
TRBV6-5	TRBJ1-6	.	.	CASSQRTADNSPLHF	TGTGCCAGCAGTCAAAGGACAGCGGATAATTCACCCCTCCACTTT
TRBV7-2	TRBJ2-3	.	.	CASSSNYRDTQYF	TGTGCCAGCAGCTCCAATTACCGGGATACGCAGTATTTT
TRBV15	TRBJ2-7	TRBD2	.	CATSRESGASGIYEQYF	TGTGCCACCAGCAGAGAGTCTGGGGCTAGCGGAATATACGAGCAGTACTTC
TRBV29-1	TRBJ2-1	.	.	CSVEYSGEWGNEQFF	TGCAGCGTTGAGTACTCGGGAGAATGGGGCAATGAGCAGTTCTTC
TRBV4-2	TRBJ2-7	TRBD2	.	CASSLTRASGTYEQYF	TGTGCCAGCAGCCTCACGAGGGCTAGCGGAACCTACGAGCAGTACTTC
TRBV27	TRBJ1-1	.	.	CASSYKYGEKAFF	TGTGCCAGCAGTTATAAGTACGGGGAAAAAGCTTTCTTT
TRBV2	TRBJ2-3	.	once	CASRESRDNTDTQYF	TGTGCCAGCAGAGAAAGTCGGGACAACACAGATACGCAGTATTTT
TRBV4-2	TRBJ1-2	.	.	CASSQETGSYYGYTF	TGTGCCAGCAGCCAAGAAACAGGGTCGTACTATGGCTACACCTTC
TRBV7-2	TRBJ1-1	.	.	CASSITRVLATEAFF	TGTGCCAGCAGCATCACGCGGGTATTGGCCACTGAAGCTTTCTTT
TRBV10-2	TRBJ2-7	.	.	CASSERVRGGEQYF	TGCGCCAGCAGTGAGCGGGTTAGGGGGGGCGAGCAGTACTTC
TRBV11-1	TRBJ2-5	.	.	CASSFLPSQETQYF	TGTGCCAGCAGCTTTCTTCCTTCCCAAGAGACCCAGTACTTC
TRBV28	TRBJ1-3	.	.	CASSFRGSSGNTIYF	TGTGCCAGCAGTTTTCGTGGCAGCTCTGGAAACACCATATATTTT
TRBV27	TRBJ2-3	TRBD2	.	CASSFLYTTTSGGDTDTQYF	TGTGCCAGCAGTTTTCTCTATACAACAACTAGCGGGGGGGACACAGATACGCAGTATTTT
TRBV9	TRBJ1-2	.	few	CASSAGRQGPYGYTF	TGTGCCAGCAGCGCCGGTCGGCAGGGTCCCTATGGCTACACCTTC
TRBV11-3	TRBJ2-1	.	.	CASSLLSASDDNEQFF	TGTGCCAGCAGCTTATTGTCGGCTAGCGACGACAATGAGCAGTTCTTC
TRBV21-1	TRBJ2-2	.	few	CASSYLGEGVGTGELFF	TGTGCCAGCAGCTACCTAGGAGAGGGGGTTGGTACCGGGGAGCTGTTTTTT
TRBV30	TRBJ1-1	.	.	CAWSMTGLDTEAFF	TGTGCCTGGAGTATGACAGGATTGGACACTGAAGCTTTCTTT
TRBV4-1	TRBJ1-2	TRBD1	.	CASSHPRTGRFGGYTF	TGCGCCAGCAGCCATCCCCGGACAGGACGTTTCGGTGGCTACACCTTC
TRBV5-1	TRBJ1-2	.	.	CASSSMTGNYGYTF	TGCGCCAGCAGCTCAATGACGGGAAACTATGGCTACACCTTC
TRBV7-2	TRBJ1-1	.	.	CASSLNRSPEAFF	TGTGCCAGCAGCTTAAATAGAAGCCCTGAAGCTTTCTTT
TRBV9	TRBJ1-2	.	.	CASSVGTGSQGYTF	TGTGCCAGCAGCGTAGGCACAGGGTCGCAGGGCTACACCTTC
TRBV19	TRBJ1-5	TRBD1	.	CASSIQAGGMSQPQHF	TGTGCCAGTAGTATACAGGCAGGGGGGATGAGTCAGCCCCAGCATTTT
TRBV28	TRBJ1-4	TRBD1	.	CASSFPRTGGLSNEKLFF	TGTGCCAGCAGTTTCCCTAGGACAGGGGGCTTGAGTAATGAAAAACTGTTTTTT
TRBV3-1/TRBV3-2	TRBJ1-1	.	.	CASSPRLRHMNTEAFF	TGTGCCAGCAGCCCCCGTCTCAGGCACATGAACACTGAAGCTTTCTTT
TRBV5-6	TRBJ1-3	.	.	CASSLTGQGTIYF	TGTGCCAGCAGCTTGACAGGCCAGGGCACCATATATTTT